This TCR beta chain was profiled in a study of cytomegalovirus exposure and HLA in healthy donors. Study observations and caveats: The study listed approximately 160 cytomegalovirus-associated TCR beta chains. In vitro, a few CMV-associated chains proved specific for CMV antigens. The tendency of first-cohort TCR clusters to co-occur in the 130 or so validation repertoires was identified by a subsequent analysis.

V was pared by 6 bases and J by 4 bases, with 13 bases of the junction left unmatched. This CDR3 has 17 amino acids. Germline lookup yields CDR1 SNHLY and CDR2 FYNNEI. Donors came from a validation cohort of some 130 subjects, distinct from the first 666-subject cohort. Points on this clone: Its antigen is still unknown.

This table comes from immunoSEQ multiplex PCR, and its TCRdb copy is limited to in-frame clones, with some not included. The top ten clones hold 7.5% to 9% of a sample with under 150,000 clones, around 86% of them seen once. The chain carries TRBV2 and TRBJ1-5, with 9 bases that match TRBD1. The specimen was PBMCs. This TCR derives from a man in his late teens or twenties in good health and CMV-seropositive. The chain's CDR3 is CASSDYPRDRANQPQHF. CDR3 nucleotide sequence: TGTGCCAGCAGCGACTACCCCCGGGACAGGGCTAATCAGCCCCAGCATTTT.